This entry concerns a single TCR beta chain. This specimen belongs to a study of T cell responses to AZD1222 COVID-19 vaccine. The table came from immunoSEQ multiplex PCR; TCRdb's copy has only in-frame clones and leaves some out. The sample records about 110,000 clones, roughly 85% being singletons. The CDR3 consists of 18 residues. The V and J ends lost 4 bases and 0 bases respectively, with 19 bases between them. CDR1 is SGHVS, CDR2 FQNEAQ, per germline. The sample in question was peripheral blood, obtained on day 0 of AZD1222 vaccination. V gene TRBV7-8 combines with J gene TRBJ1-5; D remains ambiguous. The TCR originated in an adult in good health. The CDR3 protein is CASSSSPRQTYSNQPQHF. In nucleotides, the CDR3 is TGTGCCAGCAGCTCCTCCCCGAGGCAGACGTATAGCAATCAGCCCCAGCATTTT.